The 3 T cell receptor beta chains given below trace back to one sample, sequenced in a study of lymphopenia after photon versus proton radiotherapy. Libraries were prepared by immunoSEQ multiplex PCR; TCRdb keeps only in-frame clonotypes and omits some of them. The sample has under 30,000 clones; over 65% are singletons. Sequences were derived from peripheral blood, sampled from a patient treated with photon-based radiotherapy. All receptors derive from a man aged 40-49 years with gastric cancer.

The chain is built from TRBV18 and TRBJ2-7, with 11 bases identical to TRBD1. The germline V gene encodes CDR1 KGHSH and CDR2 LQKENI. The V segment lost 5 bases and the J segment 3 bases; nucleotides outside the gene matches: 3. The CDR3 runs to 14 residues. CDR3 residues: CASSKDRGLYEQYF. The CDR3 DNA is TGTGCCAGCTCAAAGGACAGGGGGCTCTACGAGCAGTACTTC.

This clone was picked up one time. The rearrangement uses TRBV7-8 and TRBJ1-3; D unresolved. The CDR3 extends over 16 amino acids. The germline gives CDR1 SGHVS, CDR2 FQNEAQ. V lost 5 bases to trimming and J lost 0 bases, with 14 bases between them. The CDR3 DNA follows: TGTGCCAGCAGCCCCCAAGGTTCTAGCTCTGGAAACACCATATATTTT. Amino acid sequence: CASSPQGSSSGNTIYF.

V gene TRBV14 combines with J gene TRBJ2-7; possible D gene TRBD1, 5 bases. Germline-derived CDR1 and CDR2 are SGHDN and FVKESK. Between the trimmed V and J ends, which lost 3 bases and 3 bases, there was a span of 9 bases. The length of the CDR3 is 13 residues. CDR3 DNA sequence: TGTGCCAGCAGCCACGGACATATCTACGAGCAGTACTTC. Protein product: CASSHGHIYEQYF.